One and the same sample provided the 17 T cell receptor beta chains below, sequenced in a study of siplizumab effects on memory and regulatory T cells. Sequencing used immunoSEQ multiplex PCR; TCRdb keeps in-frame clones, though not all of them. The sample holds about 100,000 clones, around 92% seen once. The sequencing input was CD4+ T cells sorted from blood. The receptors here all came from a human donor in good health.

CDR3 amino acids: CASSIRDPYGYTF. In nucleotides, the CDR3 is TGTGCCAGCTCGATCCGGGACCCCTATGGCTACACCTTC. The chain carries TRBV6-6 and TRBJ1-2; maybe TRBD1 (5 bases). Germline-derived CDR1 and CDR2 are MNHNY and SVGAGI (reference sequence). This CDR3 is built from 13 residues. V shed 8 bases and J shed 4 bases, with 14 bases lying between them.

This chain links TRBV2 with TRBJ1-4; 8 bases agree with TRBD1. The germline V gene has CDR1 SNHLY and CDR2 FYNNEI. V lost 3 bases to trimming and J lost 7 bases; unmatched junction nucleotides: 7. The CDR3 contains 15 residues. The CDR3 reads CASSDRSGGGEKLFF. The CDR3 nucleotides read TGTGCCAGCAGTGATAGATCAGGGGGCGGTGAAAAACTGTTTTTT.

This clone was seen only a few times. V gene TRBV5-4 combines with J gene TRBJ2-2; D is tentatively TRBD1 or TRBD2 (5 bases each). V was pared by 5 bases and J by 2 bases, with 13 bases between. Germline V lookup: CDR1 SGHNT, CDR2 YYREEE (reference sequence). There are 15 residues in the CDR3. The CDR3 spells CASSLMGPNTGELFF. CDR3 DNA: TGTGCCAGCAGTTTGATGGGACCAAACACCGGGGAGCTGTTTTTT.

This chain links TRBV6-5 with TRBJ2-7, with unresolved D. Germline V CDR1 and CDR2: MNHEY, SVGAGI. Trimming removed 1 base at V and 0 bases at J, with 7 bases between. The CDR3 is made up of 14 amino acids. The CDR3 nucleotides read TGTGCCAGCAGTTACTGGGCAGACTCCTACGAGCAGTACTTC. Protein: CASSYWADSYEQYF.

This chain connects TRBV19 to TRBJ2-1; the match to TRBD1 covers 10 bases. CDR1 and CDR2 from the germline V gene are LNHDA and SQIVND (reference sequence). This CDR3 comprises 15 residues. J lost 5 bases, V lost 4 bases, and 5 bases had no gene match. CDR3 DNA sequence: TGTGCCAGTAGTACCCGGACAGGGGGTAACAATGAGCAGTTCTTC. Translation: CASSTRTGGNNEQFF.

The rearrangement joins TRBV28 to TRBJ1-1; D is perhaps TRBD1 (5 bases). Germline values: CDR1 MDHEN, CDR2 SYDVKM. The V end was cut by 8 bases, the J end by 11 bases, with 18 bases between. CDR3 length equals 12 residues. For the CDR3, the DNA is TGTGCCAGCCTACGGCGGGGCGGGAAGGCTTTCTTT. The encoded protein is CASLRRGGKAFF.

The CDR3 nucleotides are TGCGCCAGCAGCCCGTCCTTGGGTAATGATGGCTACACCTTC. It translates to CASSPSLGNDGYTF. This sequence joins TRBV5-1 and TRBJ1-2; D is undetermined. V was trimmed by 4 bases and J by 6 bases, leaving 16 bases between them. The V gene's germline CDR1 is SGHRS and CDR2 YFSETQ. The CDR3 length is 14 residues.

The chain combines TRBV21-1 with TRBJ1-4; TRBD1 reflects the table's D call only, with no check against the DNA. TRBV21-1 is recorded as a pseudogene. This CDR3 contains 16 residues. The CDR3 bases are TGTGCCAGCAGCAAAGCGCTGGGACAGGCTAATGAAAAACTGTTTTTT. Its protein product is CASSKALGQANEKLFF.

The chain carries TRBV10-3 and TRBJ1-1; D possibly corresponds to TRBD1 (5 bases). The CDR3 length is 15 residues. Germline V lookup: CDR1 ENHRY, CDR2 SYGVKD. The ends were cut back, 0 bases at V and 1 base at J, with 9 bases in the middle. The CDR3 coding sequence is TGTGCCATCAGTGAGTCTCCAGGGCAGAACACTGAAGCTTTCTTT. This sequence encodes CAISESPGQNTEAFF.

This rearrangement joins TRBV6-5 to TRBJ1-2; no clear D gene. Germline V gives CDR1 MNHEY, CDR2 SVGAGI. With 0 bases removed from V and 7 bases from J, the gap between germline ends came to 12 bases. The CDR3 runs to 14 residues. The CDR3 DNA follows: TGTGCCAGCAGTTACTCGGCAGGAAGGAGTGGCTACACCTTC. This encodes CASSYSAGRSGYTF.

The V and J genes are TRBV27 and TRBJ2-7; 8 nucleotides align to TRBD1. The V segment lost 3 bases and the J segment 5 bases; nucleotides outside the gene matches: 9. Germline CDR1 is MNHEY and CDR2 is SMNVEV (reference sequence). The CDR3 spans 15 residues. CDR3 nucleotides: TGTGCCAGCAGTTTCACGGGACAGGCAATCCACGAGCAGTACTTC. The encoded protein is CASSFTGQAIHEQYF.

This chain uses TRBV30 with TRBJ1-1; D is perhaps TRBD1 (6 bases). Germline-derived CDR1 and CDR2 are GTSNPN and SVGIG (reference sequence). The ends were cut back, 6 bases at V and 4 bases at J, with 15 bases in the middle. This CDR3 has 13 residues. CDR3 loop: CACDFKDSTEAFF. The CDR3 nucleotides read TGTGCCTGTGATTTTAAGGACAGCACTGAAGCTTTCTTT.

V is TRBV11-3 and J is TRBJ1-1; 9 nucleotides line up with TRBD1. The length of the CDR3 is 18 residues. CDR1 SGHNT and CDR2 YENEEA come from the germline V gene. V dropped 1 base and J dropped 6; count of bases not matched to a gene: 15. CDR3 sequence reads: CASSLADRGLGETAEAFF. DNA of the CDR3: TGTGCCAGCAGCTTAGCCGACAGGGGGTTAGGGGAAACGGCTGAAGCTTTCTTT.

The CDR3 reads CASKVVDNYGYTF. CDR3 nucleotides: TGTGCCAGCAAAGTGGTGGATAACTATGGCTACACCTTC. This chain connects TRBV6-6 to TRBJ1-2; D not resolved. With 7 bases removed from V and 1 base from J, the gap between germline ends came to 10 bases. The CDR3 is 13 amino acids. Germline-derived CDR1 and CDR2 are MNHNY and SVGAGI (reference sequence).

The gene calls are TRBV2 and TRBJ2-5; 10 positions agree with TRBD1. The germline V gene has CDR1 SNHLY and CDR2 FYNNEI. V lost 7 bases to trimming and J lost 4 bases; unmatched junction nucleotides: 9. This CDR3 spans 15 amino acids. CDR3 sequence: CASNLFGQGGETQYF. The CDR3 DNA is TGTGCCAGCAACCTTTTTGGACAGGGGGGAGAGACCCAGTACTTC.

The chain uses TRBV25-1 and TRBJ2-1; 10 bases match TRBD1. The J segment lost 0 bases and the V segment lost 4 bases, leaving 9 bases of the junction unmatched. This CDR3 is built from 18 residues. Germline V gene lookup returns CDR1 MGHDK and CDR2 SYGVNS. As DNA, the CDR3 is TGTGCCAGCAGTGTATGGGGGACAGGGGTCGGCTCCTACAATGAGCAGTTCTTC. This translates into CASSVWGTGVGSYNEQFF.

The table lists this clone with a count of one. The V gene is TRBV7-2, the J gene TRBJ2-1; no clear D gene. V dropped 2 bases and J dropped 8 bases, with 10 bases sitting between them. Germline V lookup: CDR1 SGHTA, CDR2 FQGNSA. This CDR3 spans 13 amino acids. Written as DNA, the CDR3 is TGTGCCAGCAGCTTATCCCCAGAGGATGAGCAGTTCTTC. Translating gives CASSLSPEDEQFF.